These T cell receptor beta chains were read from a single sample in a study of blood T cell repertoires in COVID-19. Repertoires were generated with immunoSEQ multiplex PCR, while TCRdb's copy carries only in-frame clones and drops some. The sample holds approximately 150,000 clones, over 75% seen once. Sequencing was done on a sample of peripheral blood. Receptor source: a man aged 18 to 29 with COVID-19, enrolled during active disease. Both conserved end residues are part of each CDR3. D genes are given only for firm matches. Size is omitted from some rows. Given values are once, few, many or a class for expanded clones.

j_call v_call clone_size d_call cdr3_nt cdr3_aa
TRBJ2-1 TRBV9 NA NA TGTGCCAGCACCGGCGGGGGCGGCGAGCAGTTCTTC CASTGGGGEQFF
TRBJ2-4 TRBV28 NA TRBD1 TGTGCCAGCAGTTTTCATGGGACAGGGGTTGAAAACATTCAGTACTTC CASSFHGTGVENIQYF
TRBJ1-4 TRBV7-9 NA NA TGTGCCAGCAGCTTAGGAGGGGGGGCTAATGAAAAACTGCTTTTT CASSLGGGANEKLLF
TRBJ1-5 TRBV11-2 NA NA TGTGCCAGCAGCCCCTCCAGCAATCAGCCCCAGCATTTT CASSPSSNQPQHF
TRBJ2-3 TRBV28 NA TRBD1 TGTGCCAGCAGTCCCCGGGACAGGGGCACAGATACGCAGTATTTT CASSPRDRGTDTQYF
TRBJ2-1 TRBV24-1 NA TRBD2 TGTGCCACCAGTGATAGGAACTTCGGGACTAGCGGGCTATTCGATGAGCAGTTCTTC CATSDRNFGTSGLFDEQFF
TRBJ1-1 TRBV5-1 NA TRBD1 TGCGCCAGCAGCTTGTACGGGACAGGGGGTCCTGAAGCTTTCTTT CASSLYGTGGPEAFF
TRBJ1-1 TRBV30 NA NA TGTGCCTGTACCCACCCACAGGCCCTAAACACTGAAGCTTTCTTT CACTHPQALNTEAFF
TRBJ2-5 TRBV30 NA TRBD1 TGTGCCTGGAGTGCCCGGGACAGCCTACAAGAGACCCAGTACTTC CAWSARDSLQETQYF
TRBJ2-5 TRBV9 NA TRBD1 TGTGCCAGCAGCCCCCGGGACAGATCTCAAGAGACCCAGTACTTC CASSPRDRSQETQYF
TRBJ2-2 TRBV7-6 NA TRBD2 TGTGCCAGCAGCTCTCCACTAGCGAGGGGCGGGGAGCTGTTTTTT CASSSPLARGGELFF
TRBJ2-3 TRBV21-1 NA NA TGTGCCAGCAGCAAACAGACTAAAACAGATACGCAGTATTTT CASSKQTKTDTQYF
TRBJ1-1 TRBV4-1 NA NA TGCGCCAGCAGCCAACCTACCAGAGGGCACACTGAAGCTTTCTTT CASSQPTRGHTEAFF
TRBJ2-3 TRBV2 NA TRBD2 TGTGCCAGCAGTGAGGGAGCGGGAGGGCCGATAGATACGCAGTATTTT CASSEGAGGPIDTQYF
TRBJ1-2 TRBV29-1 NA NA TGCAGCGTTGAGGACTTAGAGGGCTACACCTTC CSVEDLEGYTF
TRBJ2-6 TRBV18 once NA TGTGCCAGCTCACCACTCCGGACTGTGGTCACAGCCTCTGGGGCCAACGTCCTGACTTTC CASSPLRTVVTASGANVLTF
TRBJ2-3 TRBV11-3 NA TRBD1 TGTGCCAGCACCGCAGGACAGGGGCCCACAGATACGCAGTATTTT CASTAGQGPTDTQYF
TRBJ2-3 TRBV5-1 NA NA TGCGCCAGCAGCTCTGGACAGAACCGGAACACAGATACGCAGTATTTT CASSSGQNRNTDTQYF
TRBJ1-1 TRBV4-1 NA TRBD1 TGCGCCAGCGGTTGGCAGGGGGACACTGAAGCTTTCTTT CASGWQGDTEAFF
TRBJ1-5 TRBV4-3 NA TRBD1 TGCGCCAGCAGCCCTCGGACAGGTATCTCGCCCCAGCATTTT CASSPRTGISPQHF
TRBJ2-1 TRBV4-3 once NA TGCGCCAGCAGCCAAGATGATTCGGGATTGATCCCGTACAATGAGCAGTTCTTC CASSQDDSGLIPYNEQFF
TRBJ2-3 TRBV5-1 NA NA TGCGCCAGCAGCTTGCCAGGCGCCAGCACAGATACGCAGTATTTT CASSLPGASTDTQYF
TRBJ2-2 TRBV11-2 once NA TGTGCCAGCAGCTCCCGGGACTTTTCCGGGGAGCTGTTTTTT CASSSRDFSGELFF
TRBJ2-1 TRBV27 NA TRBD2 TGTGCCAGCAGTTACACCTCTAGCGGGGGCTACAATGAGCAGTTCTTC CASSYTSSGGYNEQFF